This T cell receptor beta chain was sequenced for a study of CD8+ T cells in alopecia areata. Whole-study results and caveats: Compared with normal scalp, lesional scalp had higher clonality and more expanded CD8+ clones. Scalp data also include sequences from resident alphabeta T cells of normal skin.

This CDR3 is 13 amino acids long. The V end lost 7 bases, the J end lost 5 bases, and 11 bases lay between the germline ends. Germline CDR1 LNHNV, CDR2 YYDKDF (reference sequence). With regard to this clone: Its cognate antigen is unknown.

Treatment described: oral pan-JAK inhibitor, 5-10 mg twice daily. Punch biopsies of lesional scalp, plus peripheral blood, were taken from alopecia areata patients. Reverse transcribed after extraction, RNA yielded cDNA as the sequencing template. The data were produced by immunoSEQ multiplex PCR, yet TCRdb's version contains in-frame clones alone and is incomplete. The sample lists about 140,000 clones; around 83% were seen once. The genes are TRBV15 and TRBJ2-2; D might be TRBD1 or TRBD2, each matching 5 bases. The sample consisted of CD8+ T cells sorted from blood, taken at week 4, from a patient treated with tofacitinib. The clonotype comes from a human donor with alopecia areata. CDR3 nucleotides: TGTGCCACCACCGGGGCCAGAACCGGGGAGCTGTTTTTT. This sequence encodes CATTGARTGELFF.